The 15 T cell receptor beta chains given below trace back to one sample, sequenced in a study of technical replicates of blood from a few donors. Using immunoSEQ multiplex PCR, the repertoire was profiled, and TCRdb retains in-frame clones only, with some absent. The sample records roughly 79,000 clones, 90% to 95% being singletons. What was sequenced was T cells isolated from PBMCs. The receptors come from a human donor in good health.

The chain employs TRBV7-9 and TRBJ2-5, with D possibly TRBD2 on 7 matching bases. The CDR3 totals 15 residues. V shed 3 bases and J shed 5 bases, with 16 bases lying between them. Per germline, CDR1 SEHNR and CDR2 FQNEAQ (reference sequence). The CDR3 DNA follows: TGTGCCAGCAGCTTTAATCGGGGGGCAGGGGAGACCCAGTACTTC. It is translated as CASSFNRGAGETQYF.

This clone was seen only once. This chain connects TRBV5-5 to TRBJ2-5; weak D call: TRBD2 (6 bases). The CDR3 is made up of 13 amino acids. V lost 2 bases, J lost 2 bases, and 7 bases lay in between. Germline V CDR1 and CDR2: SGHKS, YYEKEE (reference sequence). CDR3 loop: CASSFGRQETQYF. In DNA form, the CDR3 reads TGTGCCAGCAGCTTTGGGAGGCAAGAGACCCAGTACTTC.

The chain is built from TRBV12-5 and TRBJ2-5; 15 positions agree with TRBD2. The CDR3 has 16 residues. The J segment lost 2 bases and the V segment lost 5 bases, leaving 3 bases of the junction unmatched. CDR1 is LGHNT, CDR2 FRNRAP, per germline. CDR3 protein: CASGGGLAGGQETQYF. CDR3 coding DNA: TGTGCTAGTGGTGGGGGACTAGCGGGAGGACAAGAGACCCAGTACTTC.

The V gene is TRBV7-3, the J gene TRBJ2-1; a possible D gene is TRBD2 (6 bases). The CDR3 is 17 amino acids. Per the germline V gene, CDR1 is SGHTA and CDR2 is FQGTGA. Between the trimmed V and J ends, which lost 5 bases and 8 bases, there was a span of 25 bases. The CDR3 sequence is CASSPNLAGPGYDEQFF. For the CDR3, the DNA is TGTGCCAGCAGCCCAAACCTGGCGGGACCGGGATACGATGAGCAGTTCTTC.

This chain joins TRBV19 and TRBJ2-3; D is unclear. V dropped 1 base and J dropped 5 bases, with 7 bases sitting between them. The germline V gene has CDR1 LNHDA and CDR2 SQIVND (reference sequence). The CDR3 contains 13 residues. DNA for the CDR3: TGTGCCAGTAGTATAGCCGAGGTAGATACGCAGTATTTT. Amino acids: CASSIAEVDTQYF.

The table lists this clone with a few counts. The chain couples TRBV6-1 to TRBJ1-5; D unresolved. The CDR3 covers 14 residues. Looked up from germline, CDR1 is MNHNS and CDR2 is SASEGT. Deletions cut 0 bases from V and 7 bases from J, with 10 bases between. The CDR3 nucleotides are TGTGCCAGCAGTGAAGCTCCCGGTAACCAGCCCCAGCATTTT. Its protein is CASSEAPGNQPQHF.

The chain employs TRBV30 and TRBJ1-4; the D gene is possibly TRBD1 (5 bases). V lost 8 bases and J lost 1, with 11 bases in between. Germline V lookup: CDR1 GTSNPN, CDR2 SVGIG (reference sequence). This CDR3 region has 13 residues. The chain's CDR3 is CAVVGRTNEKLFF. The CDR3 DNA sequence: TGTGCCGTGGTGGGGCGAACTAATGAAAAACTGTTTTTT.

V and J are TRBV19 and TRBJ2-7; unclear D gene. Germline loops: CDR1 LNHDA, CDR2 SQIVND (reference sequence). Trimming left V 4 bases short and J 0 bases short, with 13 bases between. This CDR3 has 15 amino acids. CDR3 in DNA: TGTGCCAGTAGTAGTACGTTTTCTAGCTCCTACGAGCAGTACTTC. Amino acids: CASSSTFSSSYEQYF.

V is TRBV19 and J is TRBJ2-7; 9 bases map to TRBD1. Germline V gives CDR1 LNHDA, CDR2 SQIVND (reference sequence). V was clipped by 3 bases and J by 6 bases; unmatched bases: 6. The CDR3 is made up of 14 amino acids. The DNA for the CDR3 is TGTGCCAGTAGTATCTGGGACAGGGCCGGCGAGCAGTACTTC. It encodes CASSIWDRAGEQYF.

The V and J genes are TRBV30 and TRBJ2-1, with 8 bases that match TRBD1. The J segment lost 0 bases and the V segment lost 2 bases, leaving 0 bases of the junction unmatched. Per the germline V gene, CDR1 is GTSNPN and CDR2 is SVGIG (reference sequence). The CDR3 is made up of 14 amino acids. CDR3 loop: CAWSQGASYNEQFF. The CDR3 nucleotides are TGTGCCTGGAGTCAGGGGGCCTCCTACAATGAGCAGTTCTTC.

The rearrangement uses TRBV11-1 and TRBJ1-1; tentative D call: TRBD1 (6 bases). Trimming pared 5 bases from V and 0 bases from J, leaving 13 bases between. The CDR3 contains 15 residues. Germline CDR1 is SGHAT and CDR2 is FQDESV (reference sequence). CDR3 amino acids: CASSPGALMNTEAFF. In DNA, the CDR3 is TGTGCCAGCAGCCCAGGGGCTCTGATGAACACTGAAGCTTTCTTT.

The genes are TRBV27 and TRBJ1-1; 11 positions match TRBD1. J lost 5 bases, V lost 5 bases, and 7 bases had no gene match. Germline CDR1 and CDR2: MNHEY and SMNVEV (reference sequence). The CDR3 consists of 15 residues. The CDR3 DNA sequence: TGTGCCAGCAGTCTGGACAGGGGGCCTCTGACTGAAGCTTTCTTT. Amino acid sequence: CASSLDRGPLTEAFF.

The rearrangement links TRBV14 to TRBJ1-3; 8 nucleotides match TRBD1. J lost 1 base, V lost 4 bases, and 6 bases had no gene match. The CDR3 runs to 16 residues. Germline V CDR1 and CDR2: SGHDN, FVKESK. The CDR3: CASSLGTGSSGNTIYF. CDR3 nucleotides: TGTGCCAGCAGCCTTGGGACAGGATCTTCTGGAAACACCATATATTTT.

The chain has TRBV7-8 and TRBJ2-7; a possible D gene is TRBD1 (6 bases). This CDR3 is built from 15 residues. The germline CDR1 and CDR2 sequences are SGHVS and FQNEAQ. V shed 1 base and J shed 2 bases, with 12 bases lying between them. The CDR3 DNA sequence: TGTGCCAGCAGCTTAGATGGGACACCAGCCTACGAGCAGTACTTC. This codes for CASSLDGTPAYEQYF.

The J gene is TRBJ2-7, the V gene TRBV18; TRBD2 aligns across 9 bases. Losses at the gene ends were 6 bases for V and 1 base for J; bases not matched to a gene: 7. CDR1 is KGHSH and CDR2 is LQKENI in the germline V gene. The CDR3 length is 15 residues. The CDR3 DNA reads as TGTGCCAGCTCTCCGACTAGCGGCAATTCCTACGAGCAGTACTTC. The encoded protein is CASSPTSGNSYEQYF.